The 17 T cell receptor beta chains presented below share a single source sample, sequenced in a study of blood T cell repertoires in COVID-19. TCRdb's copy holds only in-frame clones and misses some; the assay was immunoSEQ multiplex PCR. The sample consists of around 280,000 clones, around 90% of them appearing once. Sequencing used PBMCs or T cells enriched from blood (not recorded which). These receptors came from a woman aged 40 to 55 who had recovered from COVID-19.

V is TRBV10-3 and J is TRBJ1-1, with 7 bases that match TRBD1. Germline V lookup: CDR1 ENHRY, CDR2 SYGVKD. With V trimmed by 0 bases and J by 4 bases, 2 bases remained unmatched. CDR3 size: 14 residues. CDR3: CAISESRGLTEAFF. In nucleotides, the CDR3 is TGTGCCATCAGTGAGTCTAGGGGGCTCACTGAAGCTTTCTTT.

The CDR3 sequence is CASSSPGLAGGAQYF. The CDR3 DNA sequence: TGTGCCAGCAGCTCGCCGGGACTAGCGGGAGGGGCGCAGTACTTC. The chain joins TRBV7-9 to TRBJ2-7, with 16 bases aligning to TRBD2. V shed 4 bases, J shed 9 bases, and the junction held 6 bases outside the gene matches. Germline V gives CDR1 SEHNR, CDR2 FQNEAQ (reference sequence). This CDR3 spans 15 amino acids.

The V gene is TRBV18, the J gene TRBJ2-2, with a tentative D call TRBD2 (6 bases). CDR3 length: 15 residues. The V and J ends lost 4 bases and 4 bases respectively, with 13 bases between them. Germline V CDR1 and CDR2: KGHSH, LQKENI. CDR3 DNA sequence: TGTGCCAGCTCACTCGGGACTCCCGGCACCGGGGAGCTGTTTTTT. Translated: CASSLGTPGTGELFF.

The chain combines TRBV4-1 with TRBJ2-6; D is possibly TRBD1 (6 bases). There are 17 residues in the CDR3. Trimming shortened V by 1 base and J by 2 bases, and 12 bases separated the two germline ends. Germline values: CDR1 MGHRA, CDR2 YSYEKL. CDR3 sequence: CASSQGNDRTGANVLTF. Here the CDR3 DNA reads TGCGCCAGCAGCCAAGGGAACGACAGGACTGGGGCCAACGTCCTGACTTTC.

This clone was seen a handful of times. This chain links TRBV14 with TRBJ2-2, with a tentative D call TRBD1 (6 bases). CDR1 SGHDN and CDR2 FVKESK come from the germline V gene. Deletions cut 4 bases from V and 7 bases from J, with 13 bases between. CDR3 length: 14 residues. This CDR3 reads CASSRQQGYGELFF. The CDR3 DNA is TGTGCCAGCAGCCGACAACAGGGTTACGGGGAGCTGTTTTTT. Together with reference TRBV14 and TRBJ2-2, the CDR3 gives the full variable domain: EAGVTQFPSHSVIEKGQTVTLRCDPISGHDNLYWYRRVMGKEIKFLLHFVKESKQDESGMPNNRFLAERTGGTYSTLKVQPAELEDSGVYFCASSRQQGYGELFFGEGSRLTVL.

The chain is built from TRBV5-6 and TRBJ2-3; the D is unclear. Germline values: CDR1 SGHDT, CDR2 YYEEEE. This CDR3 is 14 amino acids long. Trimming cost V 2 bases and J 1 base, with 8 bases left between them. The CDR3 nucleotides read TGTGCCAGCAGCTTTGGCGGAGGCACAGATACGCAGTATTTT. Its protein product is CASSFGGGTDTQYF.

The chain recombines TRBV7-9 with TRBJ2-7; 8 nucleotides match TRBD1. Germline-derived CDR1 and CDR2 are SEHNR and FQNEAQ (reference sequence). J lost 7 bases, V lost 5 bases, and 7 bases had no gene match. This CDR3 is 13 amino acids long. DNA for the CDR3: TGTGCCAGCAGCCAGGACAGGGCGGGGGAGCAGTACTTC. As protein: CASSQDRAGEQYF.

This clone has just a few counts. Its ends do not fully match the called genes, so a read error is possible. This sequence joins TRBV7-2 and TRBJ2-5; 8 bases are a match to TRBD2. The CDR3 sequence is 15 residues long. The germline CDR1 and CDR2 sequences are SGHTA and FQGNSA. In DNA, the CDR3 is TGTGCCAGCAGCCCTCCCCTCGGGGGGGGAGAGGCCCAGTACTTC. It encodes CASSPPLGGGEAQYF.

CDR3 protein: CASYAGNTGELFF. The CDR3, as DNA: TGTGCCAGCTACGCAGGGAACACCGGGGAGCTGTTTTTT. V is TRBV18 and J is TRBJ2-2; D gene ambiguous. V was shortened by 7 bases and J by 1 base, with 7 bases between the two germline ends. The CDR3 runs 13 residues. The germline V gene has CDR1 KGHSH and CDR2 LQKENI.

V usage is TRBV2 and J usage is TRBJ2-5; maybe TRBD2 (7 bases). The CDR3 consists of 13 residues. Germline V gives CDR1 SNHLY, CDR2 FYNNEI. V lost 7 bases and J lost 4, with 13 bases in between. The CDR3 DNA sequence: TGTGCCAGCAAGGGGGGGTCTCGAGAGACCCAGTACTTC. This translates into CASKGGSRETQYF.

The rearrangement uses TRBV10-3 and TRBJ1-1; tentative D call: TRBD1 (6 bases). Germline V gives CDR1 ENHRY, CDR2 SYGVKD. Trimming shortened V by 2 bases and J by 6 bases, and 10 bases separated the two germline ends. The CDR3 length is 13 residues. In DNA form, the CDR3 reads TGTGCCATCAGTGAGACAGGGTCGGCTGAAGCTTTCTTT. It yields the protein CAISETGSAEAFF.

The gene calls are TRBV19 and TRBJ2-1; 7 nucleotides align to TRBD1. This CDR3 has 15 amino acids. Germline V CDR1 and CDR2: LNHDA, SQIVND (reference sequence). The trim removed 3 bases at V and 4 bases at J, leaving 6 bases unmatched. CDR3 DNA: TGTGCCAGTAGTATCAGCCGGACAGGTTACAATGAGCAGTTCTTC. It yields the protein CASSISRTGYNEQFF.

The rearrangement uses TRBV29-1 and TRBJ2-5, with 11 positions matching TRBD2. The germline CDR1 and CDR2 sequences are SQVTM and ANQGSEA. With 6 bases clipped from V and 2 bases from J, the junction kept 2 bases outside the gene matches. The CDR3 is 13 amino acids. In DNA, the CDR3 is TGCAGCGTGGGGACTAGCGGACAAGAGACCCAGTACTTC. This gives the protein CSVGTSGQETQYF.

The chain is built from TRBV20-1 and TRBJ2-7; 7 positions agree with TRBD2. V was pared by 3 bases and J by 6 bases, with 11 bases of the junction left unmatched. Germline loops: CDR1 DFQATT, CDR2 SNEGSKA (reference sequence). The CDR3 loop spans 14 amino acids. The CDR3 bases are TGCAGTGCTAGTCGCTCACGGGAGGTTCGCGAGCAGTACTTC. This gives the protein CSASRSREVREQYF.

The genes are TRBV6-2 or TRBV6-3 and TRBJ2-1, with TRBD2 as a possible D gene (5 bases). V lost 6 bases and J 8 bases, leaving 20 bases between the germline ends. The CDR3 has 15 amino acids. The germline V gene encodes CDR1 MNHEY and CDR2 SVGEGT. The CDR3 sequence is CASSRVQAISDEQFF. The CDR3, as DNA: TGTGCCAGCAGCCGAGTTCAGGCAATTAGCGATGAGCAGTTCTTC.

V usage is TRBV30 and J usage is TRBJ1-4, with TRBD1 as a possible D gene (6 bases). CDR1 is GTSNPN, CDR2 SVGIG, per germline (reference sequence). The CDR3 sequence is 13 residues long. Trimming cost V 5 bases and J 6 bases, with 13 bases left between them. The CDR3 is CAWSQGWDEKLFF. CDR3 in DNA: TGTGCCTGGTCCCAGGGGTGGGATGAAAAACTGTTTTTT.

This chain links TRBV2 with TRBJ2-5; 8 bases line up with TRBD2. The CDR3 is made up of 17 amino acids. Germline assignment: CDR1 SNHLY and CDR2 FYNNEI. Germline trimming cut 4 bases from V and 4 bases from J; bases unmatched to any gene: 14. The CDR3 is CASSVGGLVGRPETQYF. The DNA of the CDR3 is TGTGCCAGCAGTGTCGGGGGACTAGTTGGACGTCCAGAGACCCAGTACTTC.